These T cell receptor beta chains were read from a single sample in a study of blood T cells in healthy people across ages. MiXCR, run by TCRdb on the 5' RACE reads, gives a single entry per CDR3 protein. The sample holds nearly 800,000 distinct CDR3 sequences, 45% to 70% seen once. The sequenced sample was blood. These TCRs come from a man between 35 and 55 years old in good health. CDR3s include the opening cysteine and the closing phenylalanine or tryptophan.

TRBV20-1	TRBJ2-1	CSAVIPTGIINEQFF
TRBV6-2/TRBV6-3	TRBJ2-7	CASNELGTSYEQYF
TRBV12-3/TRBV12-4	TRBJ2-7	CASSPSRGGYYEQYF
TRBV12-3/TRBV12-4	TRBJ2-3	CASSFLQRGDTQYF
TRBV20-1	TRBJ1-2	CSASKPPGGYTF
TRBV6-5	TRBJ2-4	CASSSRQGAVIRGIQYF
TRBV20-1	TRBJ2-7	CSARTHLSYEQYF
TRBV12-3/TRBV12-4	TRBJ1-4	CASSFLGTGDEKLFF
TRBV11-3	TRBJ2-7	CASSAADKSEQYF
TRBV20-1	TRBJ2-1	CSARADLLNIYEQFF
TRBV12-3/TRBV12-4	TRBJ2-6	CASSLRETGANVLTF
TRBV7-9	TRBJ1-5	CASSLGSTGGGQPQHF
TRBV11-2	TRBJ2-3	CASSFYNTDTQYF
TRBV28	TRBJ2-3	CASSTSGRLADTQYF
TRBV27	TRBJ1-5	CATGRLIGTEDSNQPQHF
TRBV24-1	TRBJ2-5	CATSGTRNMQETQYF
TRBV5-1	TRBJ1-1	CASSPQPKDGGPNTEAFF